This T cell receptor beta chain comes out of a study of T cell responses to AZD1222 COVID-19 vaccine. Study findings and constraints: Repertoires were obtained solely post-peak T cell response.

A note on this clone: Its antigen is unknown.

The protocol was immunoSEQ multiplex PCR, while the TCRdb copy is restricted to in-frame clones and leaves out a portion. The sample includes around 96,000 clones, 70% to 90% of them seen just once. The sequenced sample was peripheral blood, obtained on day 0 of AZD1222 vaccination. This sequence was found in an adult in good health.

The CDR3 DNA is TGTGCCAGCAGCAGCCAGGGTGGGGCCAACGTCCTGACTTTC. It specifies CASSSQGGANVLTF. The chain joins TRBV14 to TRBJ2-6; possibly TRBD1 for D (5 bases). V shed 5 bases and J shed 3 bases, with 8 bases lying between them. Per germline, CDR1 SGHDN and CDR2 FVKESK. The CDR3 covers 14 residues. The whole variable domain, remainder taken from reference TRBV14 and TRBJ2-6, is EAGVTQFPSHSVIEKGQTVTLRCDPISGHDNLYWYRRVMGKEIKFLLHFVKESKQDESGMPNNRFLAERTGGTYSTLKVQPAELEDSGVYFCASSSQGGANVLTFGAGSRLTVL.